This T cell receptor beta chain was recorded in a study of blood T cell repertoires in COVID-19. Study as a whole: From the United States, Italy and Spain came samples of acute and convalescent COVID-19. T cells, B-cell-depleted T cells, or PBMCs provided the cDNA or gDNA that served as material.

With 1 base clipped from V and 2 bases from J, the junction kept 6 bases outside the gene matches. The CDR3 totals 15 residues. The germline CDR1 and CDR2 sequences are SGHRS and YFSETQ. In the original analysis: Reference gene primers were amplified, and this amplification served to estimate nucleated cell counts. The table came from immunoSEQ multiplex PCR; TCRdb's copy has only in-frame clones and leaves some out. V, J and clone size are taken as reported in that table, and D and trimming were inferred from the DNA itself. This table holds approximately 35,000 clones, approximately 80% found once.

The rearrangement uses TRBV5-1 and TRBJ2-7, with TRBD2 matching over 7 bases. The clonotype was recovered from a man older than 75 with acute or convalescent COVID-19. Sequencing was carried out using peripheral blood. The CDR3, as DNA: TGCGCCAGCAGCTTGCTTGTCGGGGGGACCTACGAGCAGTACTTC. Residues: CASSLLVGGTYEQYF. The complete variable domain, with remaining parts taken from reference TRBV5-1 and TRBJ2-7, reads KAGVTQTPRYLIKTRGQQVTLSCSPISGHRSVSWYQQTPGQGLQFLFEYFSETQRNKGNFPGRFSGRQFSNSRSEMNVSTLELGDSALYLCASSLLVGGTYEQYFGPGTRLTVT.